The 7 T cell receptor beta chains below were found in one sample sequenced in a study of T cells in women clearing cervical HPV infection. Data came from immunoSEQ multiplex PCR; TCRdb stores just in-frame clones and leaves some out. Its listing shows about 41,000 clones. Sequenced input: blood buffy coat. Every receptor here comes from a woman between 18 and 70 years old with a cervical HPV16 infection that either progressed to CIN3+ or cleared (not recorded which).

Regarding this clone: Sequencing ends 3 residues short of the CDR3 end; the germline J gene provides the rest. The chain recombines TRBV6-7 with TRBJ1-1; perhaps TRBD1 as D (6 bases). TRBV6-7 carries the ORF label, with uncertain function. The CDR3 sequence is 17 residues long. The ends were cut back, 2 bases at V and 0 bases at J, with 16 bases in the middle. The sequenced part of the CDR3 DNA is TGTGCCAGCAGTTACGGGGGAGACAGGCTCTTGAACACTGAA. Amino acid sequence: CASSYGGDRLLNTE. In full, the CDR3 is CASSYGGDRLLNTEAFF.

Turning to this clone: The sequenced fragment ends 3 residues before the CDR3 boundary, so the rest is inferred from the germline J gene. V is TRBV18 and J is TRBJ2-7, with TRBD1 matching over 7 bases. The CDR3 extends over 15 amino acids. The V gene's germline CDR1 is KGHSH and CDR2 LQKENI. Trimming took 3 bases from V and 4 from J; bases not matched to a gene: 9. The CDR3 bases that were read are TGTGCCAGCTCACCGCAGGGGACAGTTCTTTACGAG. Translating gives CASSPQGTVLYE. In full, the CDR3 is CASSPQGTVLYEQYF.

In the case of this clone: The CDR3 end is not reached by the read, which stops 3 residues before it; the germline J gene fills it in. The V gene is TRBV20-1, the J gene TRBJ1-5; 7 positions agree with TRBD1. Per germline, CDR1 DFQATT and CDR2 SNEGSKA (reference sequence). Germline trimming cut 5 bases from V and 0 bases from J; bases unmatched to any gene: 16. CDR3 length equals 18 residues. The part of the CDR3 DNA that was read is TGCAGTGCTGAAGCCTGGGACAGTCCTTCTTATAGCAATCAGCCC. This gives the protein CSAEAWDSPSYSNQP. The whole CDR3 sequence is CSAEAWDSPSYSNQPQHF.

Regarding this clone: The read terminates 3 residues ahead of where the CDR3 ends, so the germline J gene completes it. The V call is TRBV6-2 or TRBV6-3, the J call TRBJ2-3; 7 positions agree with TRBD1. The V gene's germline CDR1 is MNHEY and CDR2 SVGEGT. The CDR3 covers 16 residues. V lost 2 bases, J lost 2 bases, and 7 bases stayed unmatched. CDR3 DNA (partial): TGTGCCAGCAGTTACCCAGGACAGGCCCCCACAGATACG. Translating it yields CASSYPGQAPTDT. Given in full, the CDR3 is CASSYPGQAPTDTQYF.

Remarks on this clone: The CDR3 end falls 3 residues outside the read, so it is completed with the germline J gene. The chain employs TRBV20-1 and TRBJ1-3; TRBD1 aligns across 8 bases. V dropped 1 base and J dropped 0; count of bases not matched to a gene: 5. The V gene's germline CDR1 is DFQATT and CDR2 SNEGSKA (reference sequence). The CDR3 contains 16 residues. The part of the CDR3 DNA that was read is TGCAGTGCTAGAGTCGCGGGACAGGTCTCTGGAAACACC. It yields the protein CSARVAGQVSGNT. In full, the CDR3 reads CSARVAGQVSGNTIYF.

Of note for this clone: The sequenced fragment ends 3 residues before the CDR3 boundary, so the rest is inferred from the germline J gene. The rearrangement uses TRBV20-1 and TRBJ2-5, with TRBD2 matching 8 bases. The CDR3 consists of 13 residues. After removal of 2 bases from V and 5 bases from J, the junction contained 4 bases not matched to a gene. From germline, CDR1 is DFQATT and CDR2 SNEGSKA (reference sequence). The DNA read from the CDR3 is TGCAGTGCTAGATCTAGCGGGTGGGAGACC. Amino acids: CSARSSGWET. The whole CDR3 region reads CSARSSGWETQYF.

A word on this clone: Read data end 3 residues before the CDR3 end; the end is taken from the germline J gene. The J gene is TRBJ1-6, the V gene TRBV9, with TRBD1 matching 7 bases. This CDR3 spans 14 amino acids. The germline CDR1 and CDR2 sequences are SGDLS and YYNGEE. V was pared by 3 bases and J by 7 bases, with 4 bases of the junction left unmatched. CDR3 loop: CASSGGRGNSPLHF. The covered CDR3 bases are TGTGCCAGCAGCGGCGGCAGGGGGAATTCACCC.